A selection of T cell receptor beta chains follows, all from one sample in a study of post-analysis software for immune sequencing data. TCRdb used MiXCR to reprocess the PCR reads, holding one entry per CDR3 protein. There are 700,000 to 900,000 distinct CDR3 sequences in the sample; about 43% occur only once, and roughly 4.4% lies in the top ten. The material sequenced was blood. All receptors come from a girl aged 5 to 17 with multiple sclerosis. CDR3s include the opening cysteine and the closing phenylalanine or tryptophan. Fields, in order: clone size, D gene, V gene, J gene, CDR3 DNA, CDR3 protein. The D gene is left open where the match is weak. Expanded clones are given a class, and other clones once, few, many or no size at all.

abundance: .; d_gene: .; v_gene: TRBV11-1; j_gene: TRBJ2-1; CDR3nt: TGTGCCAGCAGCTTGGTGGCTTGGACAGGTAGCCTTAGCGGGACGTACAATGAGCAGTTCTTC; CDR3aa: CASSLVAWTGSLSGTYNEQFF
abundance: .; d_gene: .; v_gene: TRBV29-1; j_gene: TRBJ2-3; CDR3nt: TGCAGCGTTGACCTCGAAGCAGATACGCAGTATTTT; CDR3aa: CSVDLEADTQYF
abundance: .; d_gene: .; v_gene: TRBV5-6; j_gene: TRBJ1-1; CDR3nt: TGTGCCAGCAGCTATGCGGACAGCGGGGAAGCTTTCTTT; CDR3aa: CASSYADSGEAFF
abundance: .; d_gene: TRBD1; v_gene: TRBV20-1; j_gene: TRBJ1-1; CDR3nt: TGCAGTGCTGGACTGGGCCGGGGGACAGGGGCTTTCTTT; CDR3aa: CSAGLGRGTGAFF
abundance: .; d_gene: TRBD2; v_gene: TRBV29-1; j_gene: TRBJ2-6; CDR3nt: TGCAGCGTGCAAGCGGGGGCCCCCTCTGGGGCCAACGTCCTGACTTTC; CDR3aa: CSVQAGAPSGANVLTF
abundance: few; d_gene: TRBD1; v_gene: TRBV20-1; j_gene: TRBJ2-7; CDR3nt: TGCAGTGCTAGACGCGGGACAGGGGGTTCCTACGAGCAGTACTTC; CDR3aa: CSARRGTGGSYEQYF
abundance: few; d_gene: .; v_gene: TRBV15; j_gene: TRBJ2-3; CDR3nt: TGTGCCACCAGCTCTCGACCCGCTGGCACAGATACGCAGTATTTT; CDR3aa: CATSSRPAGTDTQYF
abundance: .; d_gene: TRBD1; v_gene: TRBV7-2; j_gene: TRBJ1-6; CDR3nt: TGTGCCAGCAGCCCCGGACCCAGGGGGGATTCACCCCTCCACTTT; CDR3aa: CASSPGPRGDSPLHF
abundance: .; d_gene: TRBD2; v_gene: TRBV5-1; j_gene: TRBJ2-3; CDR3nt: TGCGCCAGCACGAAACTAGCGGGAGTACCAGATACGCAGTATTTT; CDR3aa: CASTKLAGVPDTQYF
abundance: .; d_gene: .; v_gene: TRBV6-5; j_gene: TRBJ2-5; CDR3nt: TGTGCCAGCAGTTACGGAACAGGTACCCCGTTAGAGACCCAGTACTTC; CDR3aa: CASSYGTGTPLETQYF
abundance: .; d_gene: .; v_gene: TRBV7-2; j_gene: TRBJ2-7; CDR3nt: TGTGCCAGCACCTTTACTTCTGACGAGCAGTACTTC; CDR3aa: CASTFTSDEQYF
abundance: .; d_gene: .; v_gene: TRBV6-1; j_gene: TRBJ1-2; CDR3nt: TGTGCCAGCAGCCCCCTATATGGCTACACCTTC; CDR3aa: CASSPLYGYTF
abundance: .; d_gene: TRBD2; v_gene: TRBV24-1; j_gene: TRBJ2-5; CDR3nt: TGTGCCACCAGTGATCTGACTAGCGGGACTCAAGAGACCCAGTACTTC; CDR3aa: CATSDLTSGTQETQYF
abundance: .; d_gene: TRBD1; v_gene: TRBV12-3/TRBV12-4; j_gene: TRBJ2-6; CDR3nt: TGTGCCAGCAGCTTCAGGGGGCGCCCTGGGGCCAACGTCCCGACTTTC; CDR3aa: CASSFRGRPGANVPTF
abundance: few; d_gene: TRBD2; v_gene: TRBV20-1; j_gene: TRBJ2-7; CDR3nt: TGCAGTGCTAGAGAAGACAGGCACATAGCGGGACCCCTAGCCCACGAGCAGTACTTC; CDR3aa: CSAREDRHIAGPLAHEQYF
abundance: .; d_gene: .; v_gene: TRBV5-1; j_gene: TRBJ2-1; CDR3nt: TGCGCCAGCAGCTTCCTTTACAATGAGCAGTTCTTC; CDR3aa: CASSFLYNEQFF
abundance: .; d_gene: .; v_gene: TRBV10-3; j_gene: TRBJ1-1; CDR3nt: TGTGCCATCAGGGTGGGACGGGAGAACACTGAAGCTTTCTTT; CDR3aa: CAIRVGRENTEAFF
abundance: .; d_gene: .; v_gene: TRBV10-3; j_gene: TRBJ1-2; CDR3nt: TGTGCCATCAGTGAGCCACAGGGTCCCAGGAGCTACACCTTC; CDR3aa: CAISEPQGPRSYTF
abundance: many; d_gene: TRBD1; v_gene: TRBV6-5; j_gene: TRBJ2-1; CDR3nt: TGTGCCAGCAGGGGACAGGGGTTACACAATGAGCAGTTCTTC; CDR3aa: CASRGQGLHNEQFF
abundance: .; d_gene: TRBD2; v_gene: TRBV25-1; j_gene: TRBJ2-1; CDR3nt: TGTGCCAGCAAGGACCTAGCGGGGTCTTACAATGAGCAGTTCTTC; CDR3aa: CASKDLAGSYNEQFF
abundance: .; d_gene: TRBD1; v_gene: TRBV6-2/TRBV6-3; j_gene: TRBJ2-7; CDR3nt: TGTGCCAGCAGTTACTCGGGACAGTTCCCTGACTACGAGCAGTACTTC; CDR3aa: CASSYSGQFPDYEQYF
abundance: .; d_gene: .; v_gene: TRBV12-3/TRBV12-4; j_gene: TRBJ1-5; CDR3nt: TGTGCCAGCAGTTTAGCGCGGGGGAATAGCAATCAGCCCCAGCATTTT; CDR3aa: CASSLARGNSNQPQHF
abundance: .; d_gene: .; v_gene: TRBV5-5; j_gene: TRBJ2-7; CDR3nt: TGTGCCAGCAGCGCCGTCCGGGACGGATTCTACGAGCAGTACTTC; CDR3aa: CASSAVRDGFYEQYF
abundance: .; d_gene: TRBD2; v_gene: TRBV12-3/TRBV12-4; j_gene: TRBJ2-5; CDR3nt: TGTGCCAGCAGTTTAATGGTAGCGGGACTTCCCCAAGAGCAGTACTTC; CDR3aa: CASSLMVAGLPQEQYF
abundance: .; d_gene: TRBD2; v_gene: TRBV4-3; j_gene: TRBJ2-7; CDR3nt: TGCGCCAGCAGCCAACTCCAGAGCGGGAGGACCTACGAGCAGTACTTC; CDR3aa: CASSQLQSGRTYEQYF
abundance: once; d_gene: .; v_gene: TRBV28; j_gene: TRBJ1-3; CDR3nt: TGTGCCAGCAGTTTATTACAGGGAAACACCATATATTTT; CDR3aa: CASSLLQGNTIYF
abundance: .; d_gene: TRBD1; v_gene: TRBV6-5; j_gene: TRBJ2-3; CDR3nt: TGTGCCAGCAGTTACTCCCGGGACAGGGGTACAGATACGCAGTATTTT; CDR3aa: CASSYSRDRGTDTQYF
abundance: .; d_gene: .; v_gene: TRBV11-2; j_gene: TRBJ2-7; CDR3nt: TGTGCCAGCAGCTTACATGTGACCTACGAGCAGTACTTC; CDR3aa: CASSLHVTYEQYF
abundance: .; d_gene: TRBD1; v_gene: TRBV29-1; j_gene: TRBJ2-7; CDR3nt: TGCAGCGTTCAGGGACAGAGCTCCTACGAGCAGTACTTC; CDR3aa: CSVQGQSSYEQYF
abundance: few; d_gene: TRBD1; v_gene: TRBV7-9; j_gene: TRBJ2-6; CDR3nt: TGTGCCAGCAGCATCGGACAGGGGACCGGGGCCAACGTCCTGACTTTC; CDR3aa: CASSIGQGTGANVLTF
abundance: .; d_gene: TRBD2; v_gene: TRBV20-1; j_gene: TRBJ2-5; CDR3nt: TGCAGTGGGGCTGGACTAGCGGGAGGAGAGACCCAGTACTTC; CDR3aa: CSGAGLAGGETQYF
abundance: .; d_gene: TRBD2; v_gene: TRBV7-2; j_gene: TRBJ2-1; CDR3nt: TGTGCCAGCAGCTTTAGCGGGAGGGCCCCAAATGAGCAGTTCTTC; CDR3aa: CASSFSGRAPNEQFF
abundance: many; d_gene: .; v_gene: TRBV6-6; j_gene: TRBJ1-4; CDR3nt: TGTGCCAGCGGTAGGAGTGAAAAACTGTTTTTT; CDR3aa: CASGRSEKLFF
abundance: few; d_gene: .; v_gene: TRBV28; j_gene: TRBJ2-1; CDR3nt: TGTGCCAGCAGAGAACAGGGCAACCGCAATGAGCAGTTCTTC; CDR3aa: CASREQGNRNEQFF
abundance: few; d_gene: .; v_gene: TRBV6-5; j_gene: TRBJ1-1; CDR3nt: TGTGCCAGCAGTTACTCTCGGGGTCAGACTGAAGCTTTCTTT; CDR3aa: CASSYSRGQTEAFF
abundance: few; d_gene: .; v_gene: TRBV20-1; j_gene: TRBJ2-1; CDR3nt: TGCAGTGCTAGAGACGAAGGGACGGGGAGCTCCTACAATGAGCAGTTCTTC; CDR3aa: CSARDEGTGSSYNEQFF